The T cell receptor (beta chain) described here comes from a study of Ad26.COV2.S vaccination and SARS-CoV-2 variants. For the study at large: Intramuscular Ad26.COV2.S at 5x10^10 or 1x10^11 viral particles. Study-level points and caveats: Vaccine recipients surpassed placebo recipients in spike-specific TCR breadth.

Specified treatment: about 20 received Ad26.COV2.S at low or high dose, single or two shots; five or six received placebo; per-sample allocation not given. Following the first vaccine or placebo injection, samples were taken on day 63. Donation was by an adult aged 18-55 years who was in Boston. The CDR3 sequence is 20 residues long. Germline CDR1 reads WNHNN; CDR2 reads SYGVQD (reference sequence). V lost 6 bases to trimming and J lost 2 bases, with 29 bases between them. About this clone itself: Its antigen is not known.

The repertoire was sequenced with immunoSEQ multiplex PCR; TCRdb's copy has only in-frame clones and lacks some. This table has roughly 700,000 clones, around 90% appearing once. The TCR was taken from a person aged 18-60 years who received the Ad26.COV2.S COVID-19 vaccine or a placebo. The rearrangement links TRBV10-1 to TRBJ1-5, with D unresolved. The sequencing here drew on peripheral blood, taken in a trial of Ad26.COV2.S vaccine versus placebo. CDR3 coding DNA: TGCGCCAGCAGGCAGGCCTATAGGGAATTGGGGAAACGAGGCAATCAGCCCCAGCATTTT. Its protein product is CASRQAYRELGKRGNQPQHF.